These 9 T cell receptor beta chains share one sample of origin, sequenced in a study of control samples from healthy donors and cancer patients (dated by TCRdb to the early 2020s). Library preparation was by the immunoSEQ multiplex PCR assay. TCRdb took over this immuneACCESS table, retaining in-frame rearrangements with V and J assigned. Such tables are incomplete; in checked studies, under half of the missing clones stem from an unresolved V gene, and the remainder is unexplained. The sample table lists about 140,000 clones, 94% of them with a count of one. About an eighth of the sample rests with the top ten. Specimen: blood. These receptors were obtained from a man aged 40-55 years in good health.

On this clone itself: The junction does not match germline at one end; this may be a read error. This chain uses TRBV5-1 with TRBJ2-2; 8 nucleotides line up with TRBD1. This CDR3 region has 16 residues. From germline, CDR1 is SGHRS and CDR2 YFSETQ. DNA of the CDR3: TGCGCCAGCAGCTTGGTACCCGGGACAGGCACCGGGGAGCCGTTTTTT. As protein: CASSLVPGTGTGEPFF.

The CDR3 loop is CASSLVIQGVFF. The CDR3 coding sequence is TGTGCCAGCAGCTTAGTAATCCAAGGGGTTTTCTTT. This chain connects TRBV7-2 to TRBJ1-1; D possibly corresponds to TRBD1 (5 bases). Trimming cost V 1 base and J 13 bases, with 13 bases left between them. Germline CDR1 reads SGHTA; CDR2 reads FQGNSA. This CDR3 spans 12 amino acids.

J is TRBJ1-5 and V is TRBV7-2; no definite D call. Germline V gene lookup returns CDR1 SGHTA and CDR2 FQGNSA. This CDR3 contains 13 residues. V gave up 1 base and J gave up 7 bases, with 8 bases separating them. The CDR3 is CASSLEMGQPQHF. For the CDR3, the DNA is TGTGCCAGCAGCTTAGAGATGGGACAGCCCCAGCATTTT.

The chain uses TRBV4-1 and TRBJ1-1; D gene unclear. The CDR3 totals 13 residues. Germline CDR1 and CDR2: MGHRA and YSYEKL. V was trimmed by 1 base and J by 8 bases, leaving 11 bases between them. Here the CDR3 reads CASSQVGGREAFF. Written as DNA, the CDR3 is TGCGCCAGCAGCCAAGTCGGTGGCCGCGAAGCTTTCTTT.

The gene calls are TRBV7-9 and TRBJ1-1, with 8 bases aligning to TRBD1. Trimming removed 5 bases from V and 8 bases from J; junction bases left unmatched: 7. In germline, CDR1 is SEHNR, CDR2 FQNEAQ (reference sequence). The CDR3 consists of 13 residues. CDR3 coding DNA: TGTGCCAGCAGCCTCGGATGGACAGGGGAAGCTTTCTTT. Its translation is CASSLGWTGEAFF.

The V call is TRBV18, the J call TRBJ1-5; TRBD1 might be the D (6 bases). Germline CDR1 reads KGHSH; CDR2 reads LQKENI. The CDR3 is 13 residues long. Trimming took 5 bases from V and 5 from J, leaving 10 bases between them. The DNA of the CDR3 is TGTGCCAGCTCAGGAGGGGGAGATCAGCCCCAGCATTTT. This translates into CASSGGGDQPQHF.

This rearrangement joins TRBV5-5 to TRBJ2-5, with 9 bases lining up with TRBD1. CDR3 length: 15 residues. Germline CDR1 SGHKS, CDR2 YYEKEE (reference sequence). Trimming took 1 base from V and 5 from J; bases not matched to a gene: 6. CDR3 in amino acids: CASSLPTGGRETQYF. As DNA, the CDR3 is TGTGCCAGCAGCTTGCCCACAGGGGGCCGGGAGACCCAGTACTTC.

With regard to this clone: The CDR3 carries no conserved terminal phenylalanine or tryptophan, so it likely arises from a read error. The limits of the CDR3 on the DNA are not certain, so only TCRdb's listed CDR3 is given. The chain combines TRBV27 with TRBJ2-7; the table assigns TRBD2, which was not confirmed against the DNA. From its first to its last residue, the CDR3 has 9 amino acids. The V gene's germline CDR1 is MNHEY and CDR2 SMNVEV (reference sequence). CDR3 residues: CASSPRLHQ.

The CDR3 bases are TGTGCCAGCAGGGCCGGGACGGTTAATTCACCCCTCCACTTT. Amino acid sequence: CASRAGTVNSPLHF. This chain links TRBV3-1 (or the pseudogene TRBV3-2) with TRBJ1-6, with TRBD1 as a possible D gene (5 bases). The CDR3 runs to 14 residues. With 6 bases removed from V and 6 bases from J, the gap between germline ends came to 12 bases. The germline CDR1 and CDR2 sequences are LGHDT and YNNKEL (reference sequence).